This T cell receptor beta chain was identified during a study of CD8+CD57+ T cells in acquired aplastic anemia. Those patients picked for sequencing had displayed CD8+CD57+ cell expansion on flow cytometry. CDR3 and TCR beta VDJ profiling relied on genomic DNA as the template. TCRdb called the reads again in MiXCR, with one record for every CDR3 protein. This sample has around 220,000 distinct CDR3 sequences; less than 60% occur once, and the top ten carry 15% to 20%. V lost 2 bases, J lost 0 bases, and 7 bases lay in between. Germline V gene data show CDR1 as SGHVS and CDR2 as FNYEAQ. The CDR3 spans 15 residues.

The V and J genes are TRBV7-6 and TRBJ1-4, with D possibly TRBD1 on 6 matching bases. This receptor was identified in a human donor with aplastic anemia. Material: sorted CD4+, CD8+, or CD8+CD57+ T cells (not recorded which) from PBMCs. The CDR3 sequence: CASSLQGTTNEKLFF. The CDR3 DNA reads as TGTGCCAGCAGCTTACAGGGGACAACTAATGAAAAACTGTTTTTT. The variable domain in full, with the rest retrieved from reference TRBV7-6 and TRBJ1-4, is GAGVSQSPRYKVTKRGQDVALRCDPISGHVSLYWYRQALGQGPEFLTYFNYEAQQDKSGLPNDRFSAERPEGSISTLTIQRTEQRDSAMYRCASSLQGTTNEKLFFGSGTQLSVL.